The TCR beta chain under discussion was sequenced for a study of long-term antiretroviral therapy in people with HIV. Study summary: In the earliest collections, sampling predates the 2015 immediate-ART recommendation by about a decade.

This CDR3 has 13 amino acids. The V gene's germline CDR1 is SNHLY and CDR2 FYNNEI. The ends lost 10 bases at V and 2 bases at J; junction bases unmatched: 4. Treated in the United States were all of the participants with HIV. As for this clone: Its antigen is undetermined.

Researchers report immunoSEQ v3.0 was run at survey level. Profiling relied on immunoSEQ multiplex PCR, and the TCRdb table lists in-frame clones only, not all of them. Of 6,700 or so clones in the sample, roughly 70% were seen once. Study-level findings and limits: Specimen acquisition occurred between 2004 and 2017, potentially under older ART regimens. HIV repertoires covered narrower CDR3 length ranges than controls did.

The J gene is TRBJ1-3, the V gene TRBV2; 8 bases agree with TRBD1. This clonotype was obtained from a man between 18 and 35 years old with HIV. The source material was unsorted PBMCs, sampled 0.1 years before starting antiretroviral therapy. CDR3 sequence reads: CAKGDRPGNTIYF. As DNA, the CDR3 is TGTGCCAAAGGGGACAGGCCTGGAAACACCATATATTTT.